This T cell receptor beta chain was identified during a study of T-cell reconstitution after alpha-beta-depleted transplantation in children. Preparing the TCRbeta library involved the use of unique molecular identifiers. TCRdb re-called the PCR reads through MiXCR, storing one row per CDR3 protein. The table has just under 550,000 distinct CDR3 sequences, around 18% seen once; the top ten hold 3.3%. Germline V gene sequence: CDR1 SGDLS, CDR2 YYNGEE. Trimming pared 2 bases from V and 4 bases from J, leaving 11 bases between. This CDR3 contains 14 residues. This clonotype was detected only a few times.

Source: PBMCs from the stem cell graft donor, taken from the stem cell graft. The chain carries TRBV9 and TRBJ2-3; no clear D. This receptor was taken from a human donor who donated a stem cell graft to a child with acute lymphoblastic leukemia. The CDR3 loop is CASSVREVADTQYF. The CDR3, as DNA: TGTGCCAGCAGCGTCCGCGAGGTAGCAGATACGCAGTATTTT.